This T cell receptor beta chain was obtained from a study of PD-1 blockade in classical Hodgkin lymphoma. Study-level background: Administration of nivolumab to patients was at 3 mg/kg intravenously every 2 weeks. Study-wide points: Some patients began nivolumab under 1 year after ASCT. These patients were excluded from later analyses. Lower baseline TCR diversity marked trial partial responders and progressors.

Germline CDR1 and CDR2: GTSNPN and SVGIG (reference sequence). This CDR3 spans 15 amino acids. The J segment lost 4 bases and the V segment lost 1 base, leaving 9 bases of the junction unmatched. Some clones are missing from TCRdb's copy, which holds only in-frame ones; the method was immunoSEQ multiplex PCR. This table has roughly 12,000 clones, about 85% appearing once. Each of the patients experienced relapse following autologous stem cell transplantation, and their brentuximab vedotin exposure differed. A note on this clone: The antigen is undetermined.

The material sequenced was peripheral blood mononuclear cells (PBMCs), taken at baseline. This TCR came from a human donor with classical Hodgkin lymphoma. The chain is built from TRBV30 and TRBJ2-7; 8 bases align to TRBD2. CDR3 protein: CAWSGSRGGEYEQYF. The CDR3 DNA follows: TGTGCCTGGAGTGGCTCCCGGGGGGGGGAGTACGAGCAGTACTTC.